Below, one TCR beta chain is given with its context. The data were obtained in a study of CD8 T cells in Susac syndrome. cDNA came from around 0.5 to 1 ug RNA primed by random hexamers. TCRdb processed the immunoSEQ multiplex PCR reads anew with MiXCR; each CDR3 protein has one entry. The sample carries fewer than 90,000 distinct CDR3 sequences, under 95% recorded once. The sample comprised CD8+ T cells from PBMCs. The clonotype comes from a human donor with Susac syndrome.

The CDR3 sequence: CASRAGTSGGLSFPDTQYF. DNA for the CDR3: TGCGCCAGCAGGGCCGGGACTAGCGGGGGGCTAAGTTTCCCAGATACGCAGTATTTT. The chain couples TRBV5-1 to TRBJ2-3, with 15 bases identical to TRBD2. The CDR3 extends over 19 amino acids. V dropped 5 bases and J dropped 4; count of bases not matched to a gene: 14. Germline CDR1 is SGHRS and CDR2 is YFSETQ.